The 17 T cell receptor beta chains listed next were all sequenced from one sample in a study of T cells in localized non-small cell lung cancer. Repertoires were generated with immunoSEQ multiplex PCR, while TCRdb's copy carries only in-frame clones and drops some. The data show 45,000 to 60,000 clones, around 87% seen once. The sample here was PBMCs, taken before any cancer treatment. Receptor source: a man between 40 and 70 years old with stage II lung adenocarcinoma.

The chain is built from TRBV9 and TRBJ2-1; D may be TRBD2 (6 bases). The CDR3 loop spans 12 amino acids. Germline V CDR1 and CDR2: SGDLS, YYNGEE. Trimming left V 2 bases short and J 8 bases short, with 8 bases between. The CDR3 DNA is TGTGCCAGCAGCGTGGGACTCGATGAGCAGTTCTTC. Protein product: CASSVGLDEQFF.

The chain uses TRBV7-8 and TRBJ2-1, with a possible D match to TRBD2 (5 bases). The V end was cut by 2 bases, the J end by 6 bases, with 17 bases between. Germline loops: CDR1 SGHVS, CDR2 FQNEAQ. This CDR3 has 16 residues. The CDR3 here is CASSLWRVSRANEQFF. Here the CDR3 DNA reads TGTGCCAGCAGCTTATGGCGGGTATCTAGGGCCAATGAGCAGTTCTTC.

V is TRBV29-1 and J is TRBJ1-1; tentatively, D is TRBD1 (5 bases). Germline CDR1 SQVTM, CDR2 ANQGSEA. This CDR3 has 14 amino acids. Trimming shortened V by 7 bases and J by 2 bases, and 17 bases separated the two germline ends. The DNA for the CDR3 is TGCAGCGCCCGAAGCGAGACAGACAACACTGAAGCTTTCTTT. Encoded protein: CSARSETDNTEAFF.

The sample holds a few counts of this clone. CDR3 bases: TGTGCCAGCAGTGAAGCGGCCCAGGGTGGGCAGTACTTC. It codes for CASSEAAQGGQYF. This rearrangement joins TRBV2 to TRBJ2-7; possible D gene TRBD1, 5 bases. CDR1 SNHLY and CDR2 FYNNEI come from the germline V gene. V was pared by 0 bases and J by 9 bases, with 12 bases between. CDR3 size: 13 residues. Full variable domain (rest looked up from reference TRBV2 and TRBJ2-7): EPEVTQTPSHQVTQMGQEVILRCVPISNHLYFYWYRQILGQKVEFLVSFYNNEISEKSEIFDDQFSVERPDGSNFTLKIRSTKLEDSAMYFCASSEAAQGGQYFGPGTRLTVT.

This sequence joins TRBV7-3 and TRBJ1-1; no clear D. Germline V CDR1 and CDR2: SGHTA, FQGTGA. V was cut by 0 bases and J by 1 base, with 3 bases left in between. This CDR3 is 13 amino acids long. The CDR3 nucleotides read TGTGCCAGCAGCTTAACACGGAACACTGAAGCTTTCTTT. It translates to CASSLTRNTEAFF.

The genes are TRBV9 and TRBJ2-3, with 8 bases identical to TRBD2. Trimming removed 0 bases from V and 6 bases from J; junction bases left unmatched: 0. CDR1 is SGDLS and CDR2 is YYNGEE in the germline V gene. The CDR3 consists of 13 residues. CDR3 in amino acids: CASSVGLADTQYF. For the CDR3, the DNA is TGTGCCAGCAGCGTAGGACTAGCGGATACGCAGTATTTT.

The chain couples TRBV27 to TRBJ1-6; perhaps TRBD1 as D (6 bases). The ends were cut back, 0 bases at V and 9 bases at J, with 9 bases in the middle. The CDR3 contains 14 residues. Germline values: CDR1 MNHEY, CDR2 SMNVEV (reference sequence). The CDR3 DNA reads as TGTGCCAGCAGTTTATCGAACAGGGCTTCACCCCTCCACTTT. It yields the protein CASSLSNRASPLHF.

The chain recombines TRBV5-1 with TRBJ2-2, with 7 bases lining up with TRBD1. Germline lookup yields CDR1 SGHRS and CDR2 YFSETQ. The CDR3 has 16 residues. The junction had 4 bases not matched to a gene; V was cut back by 0 bases and J by 2 bases. For the CDR3, the DNA is TGCGCCAGCAGCTTGGCCGGACAGGTCAACACCGGGGAGCTGTTTTTT. Translation: CASSLAGQVNTGELFF.

The chain uses TRBV27 and TRBJ1-1, with a weak D call TRBD1 (5 bases). The germline V gene has CDR1 MNHEY and CDR2 SMNVEV (reference sequence). The CDR3 is 13 residues long. V was cut by 4 bases and J by 7 bases, with 13 bases left in between. This chain's CDR3 is CASSSGVAGEAFF. DNA of the CDR3: TGTGCCAGCAGTTCGGGGGTCGCTGGTGAAGCTTTCTTT.

V usage is TRBV21-1 and J usage is TRBJ1-1. TRBV21-1 is annotated as a pseudogene. This CDR3 has 17 amino acids. This CDR3 reads CASSKANGIGWNTEAFF. CDR3 DNA sequence: TGTGCCAGCAGCAAAGCTAACGGGATAGGATGGAACACTGAAGCTTTCTTT.

The chain joins TRBV6-6 to TRBJ1-1; 7 nucleotides agree with TRBD1. The CDR3 sequence is 16 residues long. Trimming at V came to 0 bases and at J to 4 bases, leaving 8 bases not matched to a gene. CDR1 MNHNY and CDR2 SVGAGI come from the germline V gene (reference sequence). CDR3 region: CASSYSTGRGGTEAFF. In nucleotides, the CDR3 is TGTGCCAGCAGTTACTCGACAGGGAGAGGGGGCACTGAAGCTTTCTTT.

V and J are TRBV19 and TRBJ2-3; tentative D call: TRBD1 (5 bases). The CDR3 is 13 amino acids. Trimming pared 7 bases from V and 4 bases from J, leaving 12 bases between. Germline V lookup: CDR1 LNHDA, CDR2 SQIVND (reference sequence). CDR3 sequence (DNA): TGTGCCAGTACGATCGTAGGGGCAGATACGCAGTATTTT. This translates into CASTIVGADTQYF. The complete variable domain, with remaining parts taken from reference TRBV19 and TRBJ2-3, reads DGGITQSPKYLFRKEGQNVTLSCEQNLNHDAMYWYRQDPGQGLRLIYYSQIVNDFQKGDIAEGYSVSREKKESFPLTVTSAQKNPTAFYLCASTIVGADTQYFGPGTRLTVL.

The V call is TRBV7-3, the J call TRBJ2-1, with 8 bases identical to TRBD1. V lost 5 bases and J lost 0; bases outside the gene matches: 9. The CDR3 extends over 17 amino acids. The V gene's germline CDR1 is SGHTA and CDR2 FQGTGA. CDR3 nucleotide sequence: TGTGCCAGCAGCCGACAATCACAGGGGGTCTCCTACAATGAGCAGTTCTTC. Amino acid sequence: CASSRQSQGVSYNEQFF.

This chain uses TRBV19 with TRBJ1-5, with D maybe TRBD1 (5 bases). V was pared by 4 bases and J by 7 bases, with 20 bases between. Germline-derived CDR1 and CDR2 are LNHDA and SQIVND (reference sequence). The CDR3 covers 16 residues. As DNA, the CDR3 is TGTGCCAGTAGTACCTCAGGGACCCTCGGAGGGCAGCCCCAGCATTTT. Residues: CASSTSGTLGGQPQHF.

The chain links TRBV7-6 to TRBJ1-1, with 7 bases that match TRBD1. The V gene end was trimmed by 2 bases and the J gene end by 4 bases; junction bases not matched to a gene: 1. The CDR3 has 13 amino acids. Germline V lookup: CDR1 SGHVS, CDR2 FNYEAQ. CDR3 nucleotide sequence: TGTGCCAGCAGCTTATCAGGGGGCACTGAAGCTTTCTTT. It is translated as CASSLSGGTEAFF.

This sequence joins TRBV28 and TRBJ2-1; D might be TRBD1 or TRBD2, each matching 5 bases. V lost 10 bases and J 3 bases, leaving 22 bases between the germline ends. Germline CDR1 reads MDHEN; CDR2 reads SYDVKM. The CDR3 is made up of 16 amino acids. The DNA of the CDR3 is TGTGCCACCTCGTCCCGGGACGGCAAAAGCTACAATGAGCAGTTCTTC. It specifies CATSSRDGKSYNEQFF.

This chain joins TRBV5-1 and TRBJ2-1, with TRBD2 matching 13 bases. The CDR3 extends over 14 amino acids. The V and J ends lost 2 bases and 8 bases, in that order; junction bases with no gene match: 1. Germline V gene lookup returns CDR1 SGHRS and CDR2 YFSETQ. CDR3 DNA: TGCGCCAGCAGCTTTGGACTAGCGGGGGATGAGCAGTTCTTC. Its protein is CASSFGLAGDEQFF. The whole variable domain, remainder taken from reference TRBV5-1 and TRBJ2-1, is KAGVTQTPRYLIKTRGQQVTLSCSPISGHRSVSWYQQTPGQGLQFLFEYFSETQRNKGNFPGRFSGRQFSNSRSEMNVSTLELGDSALYLCASSFGLAGDEQFFGPGTRLTVL.